This record looks at one T cell receptor (beta chain) sequence and its context. Antigen unknown. The data belong to a study of OX40 agonist ivuxolimab in advanced cancers. General study results and limits: Relative to CD4+, CD8+ T cells held more expanded clones on average. The 0.1-3.0 mg/kg partial responders had among the lowest clonal expansion.

Blood got drawn at baseline, again on cycle 4 day 1, and then on cycle 7 day 1. Produced via immunoSEQ multiplex PCR; TCRdb's table is partial and in-frame only. Here the sample spans 65,000 to 85,000 clones, around 89% being singletons. The germline V gene has CDR1 SNHLY and CDR2 FYNNEI. V was pared by 8 bases and J by 4 bases, with 8 bases between. This CDR3 has 12 amino acids. The sequence was obtained from an adult with an advanced solid tumor such as melanoma, head and neck, liver or kidney cancer. The rearrangement joins TRBV2 to TRBJ2-2; no definite D call. The specimen comprised CD4+ or CD8+ T cells sorted from blood, sampled in a trial of the OX40 agonist ivuxolimab. The CDR3 reads CASSLLTGELFF. The DNA for the CDR3 is TGTGCCAGCTCCCTCCTCACCGGGGAGCTGTTTTTT.